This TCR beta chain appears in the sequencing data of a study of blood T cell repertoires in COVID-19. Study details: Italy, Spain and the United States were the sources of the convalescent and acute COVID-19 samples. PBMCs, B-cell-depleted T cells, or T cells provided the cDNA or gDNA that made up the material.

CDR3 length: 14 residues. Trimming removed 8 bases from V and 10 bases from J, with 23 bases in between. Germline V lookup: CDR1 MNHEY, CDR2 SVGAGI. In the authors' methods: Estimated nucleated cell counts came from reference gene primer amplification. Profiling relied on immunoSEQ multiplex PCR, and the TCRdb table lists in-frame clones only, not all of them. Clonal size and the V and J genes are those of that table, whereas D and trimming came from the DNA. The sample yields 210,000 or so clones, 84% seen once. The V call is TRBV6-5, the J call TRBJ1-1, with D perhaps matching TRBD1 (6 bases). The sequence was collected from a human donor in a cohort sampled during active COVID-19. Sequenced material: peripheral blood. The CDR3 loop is CASLERTVKVTAFF. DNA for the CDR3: TGTGCCAGCCTTGAGCGGACAGTGAAAGTCACAGCTTTCTTT.